A selection of T cell receptor beta chains follows, all from one sample in a study of identical twins. Using its own MiXCR run on the 5' RACE reads, TCRdb lists one record per CDR3 protein. The repertoire holds about 240,000 distinct CDR3 sequences, about 13% seen once, with about 4.1% in the top ten. These data also formed part of another study, on yellow fever vaccine responses in identical twins.

Sequencing used memory (CD45RO+) T cells sorted from blood. The source is a woman between 18 and 30 years old in good health. The CDR3 runs from the conserved cysteine through the conserved F or W. For some rows the clone size is stated as once, few or many, or as a class when expanded; others skip it.

CDR3 protein | clone size | V gene
CASSQDRRKETQYF | many | TRBV4-3
CASGQRGAGDTQYF | - | TRBV2
CSATRLAGGVETQYF | - | TRBV20-1
CASTRTGVGYEQYF | few | TRBV5-4
CASSPQGTSGGEQFF | - | TRBV11-2
CASSYSQGSDTQYF | - | TRBV6-5
CASSYWMNTEAFF | few | TRBV6-5
CSVWDRQNSPLHF | - | TRBV29-1
CSVSNPGQGLHGQYF | once | TRBV29-1
CSALDPGLSYTDTQYF | few | TRBV20-1
CASSRPRGSYNEQFF | few | TRBV27
CASSFRTGSEQFF | few | TRBV7-2
CASSSSGGATDTQYF | few | TRBV7-2
CASSLVSGAGGTQYF | - | TRBV12-3/TRBV12-4
CASSPGPGLAGGPGTDTQYF | few | TRBV11-2
CASSQLVGKANEQFF | few | TRBV3-1
CASSLEEGPYEQYF | - | TRBV7-9
CSAYVSGGTYEQYF | few | TRBV20-1
CASRKRTGVETQYF | few | TRBV6-1
CSGGTDQETQYF | many | TRBV29-1
CASSSTGSTGNTEAFF | - | TRBV6-5
CSDRGNTEAFF | - | TRBV29-1
CASSLKGDTDTQYF | - | TRBV28
CASSGGGGGLTDTQYF | few | TRBV9
CASSWVTSGASYNEQFF | - | TRBV28
CSVRLAESYNEQFF | - | TRBV29-1
CAWNRIGMVTEAFF | - | TRBV30
CASSEGVSTDTQYF | many | TRBV3-1
CASSFRELRTDTQYF | many | TRBV5-1
CASSLGSGFQETQYF | - | TRBV7-7